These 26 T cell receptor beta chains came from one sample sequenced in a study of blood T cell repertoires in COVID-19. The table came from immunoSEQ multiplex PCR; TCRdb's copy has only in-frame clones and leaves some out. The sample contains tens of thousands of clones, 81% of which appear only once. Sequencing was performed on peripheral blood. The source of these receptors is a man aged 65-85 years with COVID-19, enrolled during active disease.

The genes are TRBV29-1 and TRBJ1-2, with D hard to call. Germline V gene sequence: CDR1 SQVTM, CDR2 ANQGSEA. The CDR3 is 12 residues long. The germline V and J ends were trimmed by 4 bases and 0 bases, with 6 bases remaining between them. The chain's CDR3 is CSVGGSNYGYTF. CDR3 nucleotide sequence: TGCAGCGTTGGTGGCTCTAACTATGGCTACACCTTC.

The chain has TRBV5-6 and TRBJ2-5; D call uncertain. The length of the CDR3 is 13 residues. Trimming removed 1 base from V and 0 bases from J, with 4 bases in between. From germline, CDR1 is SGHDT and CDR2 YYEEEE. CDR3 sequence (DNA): TGTGCCAGCAGCTTGCGGTACCAAGAGACCCAGTACTTC. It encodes CASSLRYQETQYF. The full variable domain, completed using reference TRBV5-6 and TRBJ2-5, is DAGVTQSPTHLIKTRGQQVTLRCSPKSGHDTVSWYQQALGQGPQFIFQYYEEEERQRGNFPDRFSGHQFPNYSSELNVNALLLGDSALYLCASSLRYQETQYFGPGTRLLVL.

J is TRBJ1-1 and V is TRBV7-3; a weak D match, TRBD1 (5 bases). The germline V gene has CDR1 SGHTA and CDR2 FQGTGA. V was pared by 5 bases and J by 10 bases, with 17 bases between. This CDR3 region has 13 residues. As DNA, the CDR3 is TGTGCCAGCAGCGCCCAGGGACTTGATGGAGCTTTCTTT. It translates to CASSAQGLDGAFF.

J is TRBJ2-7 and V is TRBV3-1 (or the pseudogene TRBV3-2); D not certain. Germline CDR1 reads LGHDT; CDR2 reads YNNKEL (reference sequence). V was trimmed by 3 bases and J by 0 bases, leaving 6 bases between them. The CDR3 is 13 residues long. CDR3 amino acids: CASSQAASYEQYF. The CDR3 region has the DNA TGTGCCAGCAGCCAGGCGGCCTCCTACGAGCAGTACTTC.

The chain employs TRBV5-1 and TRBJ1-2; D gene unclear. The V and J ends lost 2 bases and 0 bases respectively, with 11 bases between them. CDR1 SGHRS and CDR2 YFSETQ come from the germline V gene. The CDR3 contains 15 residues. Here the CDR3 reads CASSLDEGSNYGYTF. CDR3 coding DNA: TGCGCCAGCAGCTTAGACGAGGGTTCTAACTATGGCTACACCTTC.

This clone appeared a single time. The CDR3 sequence: CASSLEGTGIGSGYTF. In DNA, the CDR3 is TGCGCCAGCAGCTTGGAGGGGACAGGGATCGGATCTGGCTACACCTTC. The genes are TRBV5-1 and TRBJ1-2, with TRBD1 matching over 9 bases. Germline trimming cut 0 bases from V and 7 bases from J; bases unmatched to any gene: 10. This CDR3 is 16 amino acids long. The germline V gene has CDR1 SGHRS and CDR2 YFSETQ.

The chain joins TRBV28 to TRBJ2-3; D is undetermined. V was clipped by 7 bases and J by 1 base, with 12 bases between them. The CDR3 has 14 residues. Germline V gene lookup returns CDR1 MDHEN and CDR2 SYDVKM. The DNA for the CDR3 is TGTGCCAGCAAGCTACCGGTTGGCACAGATACGCAGTATTTT. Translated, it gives CASKLPVGTDTQYF. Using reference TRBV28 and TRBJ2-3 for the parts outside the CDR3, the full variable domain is DVKVTQSSRYLVKRTGEKVFLECVQDMDHENMFWYRQDPGLGLRLIYFSYDVKMKEKGDIPEGYSVSREKKERFSLILESASTNQTSMYLCASKLPVGTDTQYFGPGTRLTVL.

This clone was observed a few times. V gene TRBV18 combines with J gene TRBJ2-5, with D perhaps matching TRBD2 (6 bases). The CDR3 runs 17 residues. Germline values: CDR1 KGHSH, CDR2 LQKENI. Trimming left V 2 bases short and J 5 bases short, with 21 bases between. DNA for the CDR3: TGTGCCAGCTCACCATGGGGGGAGCGGCCCGAACGGGAGACCCAGTACTTC. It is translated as CASSPWGERPERETQYF.

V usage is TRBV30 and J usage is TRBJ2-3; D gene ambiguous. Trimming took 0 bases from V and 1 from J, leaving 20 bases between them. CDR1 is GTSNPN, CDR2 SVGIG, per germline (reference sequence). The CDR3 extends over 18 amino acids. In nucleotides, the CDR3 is TGTGCCTGGAGTGTATCCCCCTATTTGAGCGCCCGCACAGATACGCAGTATTTT. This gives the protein CAWSVSPYLSARTDTQYF.

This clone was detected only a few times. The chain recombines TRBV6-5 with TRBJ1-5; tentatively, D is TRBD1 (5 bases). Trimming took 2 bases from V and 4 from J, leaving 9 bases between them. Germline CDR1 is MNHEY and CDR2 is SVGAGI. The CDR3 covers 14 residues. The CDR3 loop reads CASSYGAENQPQHF. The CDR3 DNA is TGTGCCAGCAGTTACGGGGCAGAGAATCAGCCCCAGCATTTT.

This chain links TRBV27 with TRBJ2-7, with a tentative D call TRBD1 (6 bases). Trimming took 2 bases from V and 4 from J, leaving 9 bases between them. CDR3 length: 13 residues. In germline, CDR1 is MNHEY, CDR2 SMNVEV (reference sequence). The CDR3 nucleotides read TGTGCCAGCAGTTTACGACAGGAATACGAGCAGTACTTC. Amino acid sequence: CASSLRQEYEQYF.

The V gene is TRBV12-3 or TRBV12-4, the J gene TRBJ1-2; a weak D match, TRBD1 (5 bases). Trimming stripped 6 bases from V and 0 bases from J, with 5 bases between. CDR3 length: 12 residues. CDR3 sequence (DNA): TGTGCCAGCAGACAGGCTAACTATGGCTACACCTTC. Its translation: CASRQANYGYTF.

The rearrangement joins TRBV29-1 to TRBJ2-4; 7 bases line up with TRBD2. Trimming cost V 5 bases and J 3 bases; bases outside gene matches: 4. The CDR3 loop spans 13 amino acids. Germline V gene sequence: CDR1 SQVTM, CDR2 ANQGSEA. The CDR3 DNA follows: TGCAGCGTTCTAAGGGAGGGCAAAAACATTCAGTACTTC. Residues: CSVLREGKNIQYF.

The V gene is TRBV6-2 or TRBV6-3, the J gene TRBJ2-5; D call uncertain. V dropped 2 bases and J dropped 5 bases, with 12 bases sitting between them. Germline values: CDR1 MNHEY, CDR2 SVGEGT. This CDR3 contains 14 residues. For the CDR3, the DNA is TGTGCCAGCAGTTACCGGAGTTTAATGGAGACCCAGTACTTC. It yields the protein CASSYRSLMETQYF.

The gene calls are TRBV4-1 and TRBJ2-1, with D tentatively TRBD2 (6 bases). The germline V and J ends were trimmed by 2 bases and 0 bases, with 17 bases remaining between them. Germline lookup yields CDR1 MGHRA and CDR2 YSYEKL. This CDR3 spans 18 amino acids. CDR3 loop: CASSQIGLGLPSYNEQFF. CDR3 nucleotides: TGCGCCAGCAGCCAAATCGGTTTGGGACTCCCCTCCTACAATGAGCAGTTCTTC.

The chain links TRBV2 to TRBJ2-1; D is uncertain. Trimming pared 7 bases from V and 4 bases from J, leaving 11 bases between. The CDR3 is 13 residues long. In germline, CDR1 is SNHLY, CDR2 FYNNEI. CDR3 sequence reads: CASTGFPYNEQFF. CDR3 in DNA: TGTGCCAGCACGGGTTTTCCTTACAATGAGCAGTTCTTC.

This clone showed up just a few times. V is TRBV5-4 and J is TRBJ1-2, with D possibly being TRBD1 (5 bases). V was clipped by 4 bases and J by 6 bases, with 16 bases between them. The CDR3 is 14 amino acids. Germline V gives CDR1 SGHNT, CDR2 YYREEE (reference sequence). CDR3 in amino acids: CASSMEHRGDGYTF. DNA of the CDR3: TGTGCCAGCAGCATGGAGCATAGGGGCGATGGCTACACCTTC. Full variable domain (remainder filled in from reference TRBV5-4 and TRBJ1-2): ETGVTQSPTHLIKTRGQQVTLRCSSQSGHNTVSWYQQALGQGPQFIFQYYREEENGRGNFPPRFSGLQFPNYSSELNVNALELDDSALYLCASSMEHRGDGYTFGSGTRLTVV.

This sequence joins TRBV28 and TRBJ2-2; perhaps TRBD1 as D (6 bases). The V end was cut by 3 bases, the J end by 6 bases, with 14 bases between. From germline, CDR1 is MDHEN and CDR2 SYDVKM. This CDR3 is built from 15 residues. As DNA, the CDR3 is TGTGCCAGCAGTTTTGGGACAAGTGCGTCCGGGGAGCTGTTTTTT. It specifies CASSFGTSASGELFF.

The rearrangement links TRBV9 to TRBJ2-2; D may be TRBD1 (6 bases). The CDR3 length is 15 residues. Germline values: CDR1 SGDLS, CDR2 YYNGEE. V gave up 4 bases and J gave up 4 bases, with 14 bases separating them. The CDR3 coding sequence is TGTGCCAGCAGCCCGGACAGCCACCGCACCGGGGAGCTGTTTTTT. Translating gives CASSPDSHRTGELFF.

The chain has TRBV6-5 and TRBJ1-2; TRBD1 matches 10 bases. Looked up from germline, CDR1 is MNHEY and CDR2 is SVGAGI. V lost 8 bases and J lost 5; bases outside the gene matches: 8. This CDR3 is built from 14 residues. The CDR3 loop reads CASLGDRGSYGYTF. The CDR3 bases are TGTGCCAGCCTAGGGGACAGGGGTTCTTATGGCTACACCTTC.

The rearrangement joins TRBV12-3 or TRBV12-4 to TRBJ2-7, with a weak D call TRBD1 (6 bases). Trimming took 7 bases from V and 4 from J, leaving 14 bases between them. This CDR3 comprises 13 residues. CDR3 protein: CASNQDRFYEQYF. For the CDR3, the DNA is TGTGCCAGCAACCAAGACAGGTTTTACGAGCAGTACTTC.

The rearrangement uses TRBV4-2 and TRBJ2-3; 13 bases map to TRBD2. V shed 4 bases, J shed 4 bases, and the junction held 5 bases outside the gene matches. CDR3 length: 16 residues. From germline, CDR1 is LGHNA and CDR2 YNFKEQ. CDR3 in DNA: TGTGCCAGCAGCCCTACTAGCGGGAGGGTATCAGATACGCAGTATTTT. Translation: CASSPTSGRVSDTQYF.

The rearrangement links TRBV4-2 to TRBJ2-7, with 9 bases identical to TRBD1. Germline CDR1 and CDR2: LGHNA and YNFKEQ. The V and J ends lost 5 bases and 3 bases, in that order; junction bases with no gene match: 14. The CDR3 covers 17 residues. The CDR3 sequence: CASSAGQGVTRIYEQYF. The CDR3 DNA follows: TGTGCCAGCAGCGCGGGACAGGGTGTCACCCGAATCTACGAGCAGTACTTC.

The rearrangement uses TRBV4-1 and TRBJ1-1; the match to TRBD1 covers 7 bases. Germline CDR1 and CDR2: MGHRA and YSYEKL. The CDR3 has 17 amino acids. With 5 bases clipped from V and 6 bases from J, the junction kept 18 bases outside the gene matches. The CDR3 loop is CASSNKQGRANLPEAFF. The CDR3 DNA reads TGCGCCAGCAGCAACAAACAGGGGCGCGCAAACCTTCCTGAAGCTTTCTTT.

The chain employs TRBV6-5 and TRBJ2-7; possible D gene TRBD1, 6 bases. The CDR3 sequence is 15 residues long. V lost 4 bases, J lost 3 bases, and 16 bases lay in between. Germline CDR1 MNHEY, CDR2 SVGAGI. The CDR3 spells CASSLRPGQLYEQYF. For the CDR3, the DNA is TGTGCCAGCAGTTTACGTCCGGGACAACTCTACGAGCAGTACTTC.

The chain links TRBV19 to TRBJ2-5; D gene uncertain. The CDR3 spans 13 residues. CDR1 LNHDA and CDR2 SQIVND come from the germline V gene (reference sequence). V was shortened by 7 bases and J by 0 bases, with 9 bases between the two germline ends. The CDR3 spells CASTPPNQETQYF. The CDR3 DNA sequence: TGTGCCAGTACCCCACCTAACCAAGAGACCCAGTACTTC.